Shown below are 27 T cell receptor beta chains from a single sample sequenced in a study of control samples from healthy donors and cancer patients. Some clones are missing from TCRdb's copy, which holds only in-frame ones; the method was immunoSEQ multiplex PCR. The sample includes 90,000 or so clones, 70% to 90% of them seen just once. Material for sequencing was blood. The receptor source for this set is a woman aged 55-75 years in good health.

This sequence joins TRBV7-6 and TRBJ2-5; 12 bases fit TRBD2. The CDR3 runs 16 residues. V dropped 3 bases and J dropped 5; count of bases not matched to a gene: 7. CDR1 SGHVS and CDR2 FNYEAQ come from the germline V gene. CDR3 DNA: TGTGCCAGCAGCTTGGGACTAGCGGGCCTAGGGGAGACCCAGTACTTC. This sequence encodes CASSLGLAGLGETQYF.

V and J are TRBV4-3 and TRBJ1-1; 8 bases are a match to TRBD1. V lost 3 bases to trimming and J lost 5 bases; unmatched junction nucleotides: 8. Germline CDR1 reads LGHNA; CDR2 reads YSLEER. The CDR3 runs 15 residues. The CDR3 DNA reads as TGCGCCAGCAGCCACGCAGGGGGCTTTGGGACTGAAGCTTTCTTT. It specifies CASSHAGGFGTEAFF.

V is TRBV18 and J is TRBJ2-5, with 7 positions matching TRBD1. Germline V gene data show CDR1 as KGHSH and CDR2 as LQKENI. The CDR3 runs to 15 residues. V lost 4 bases and J lost 0; bases outside the gene matches: 5. CDR3 sequence: CASSQSTGNQETQYF. In DNA form, the CDR3 reads TGTGCCAGCTCACAATCGACAGGGAACCAAGAGACCCAGTACTTC.

This sequence joins TRBV10-3 and TRBJ1-5; D is unclear. CDR3 length: 12 amino acids. V dropped 3 bases and J dropped 6 bases, with 6 bases sitting between them. The germline gives CDR1 ENHRY, CDR2 SYGVKD. The CDR3: CAISELGQPQHF. The CDR3 nucleotides read TGTGCCATCAGTGAATTGGGTCAGCCCCAGCATTTT.

This rearrangement joins TRBV5-8 to TRBJ1-6, with TRBD1 as a possible D gene (5 bases). Trimming took off 4 bases at V and 7 bases at J, with 12 bases between the two ends. There are 14 residues in the CDR3. Germline CDR1 reads SGHTS; CDR2 reads YDEGEE. CDR3 region: CASSISRGNSPLHF. The CDR3 region has the DNA TGTGCCAGCAGCATATCCCGGGGCAATTCACCCCTCCACTTT.

The CDR3 DNA reads as TGTGCCAGCAGCGTTTTCCCGACAGGGACGCATTCACCCCTCCACTTT. It codes for CASSVFPTGTHSPLHF. The rearrangement links TRBV2 to TRBJ1-6; 7 bases line up with TRBD1. Unmatched junction bases numbered 13, after V lost 6 bases and J lost 8 bases. Germline assignment: CDR1 SNHLY and CDR2 FYNNEI. The length of the CDR3 is 16 residues.

The chain links TRBV28 to TRBJ1-6; 7 bases are a match to TRBD1. Germline-derived CDR1 and CDR2 are MDHEN and SYDVKM. This CDR3 contains 11 residues. V gave up 11 bases and J gave up 10 bases; unmatched junction bases: 5. CDR3 residues: CAAGGESPLHF. Written as DNA, the CDR3 is TGTGCCGCAGGGGGGGAGTCACCCCTCCACTTT.

V usage is TRBV13 and J usage is TRBJ1-1; D not resolved. The V end was cut by 1 base, the J end by 0 bases, with 9 bases between. CDR3 length: 15 residues. Per the germline V gene, CDR1 is PRHDT and CDR2 is FYEKMQ (reference sequence). The CDR3, as DNA: TGTGCCAGCAGCTTAGAAGGTCAGATGAACACTGAAGCTTTCTTT. The encoded protein is CASSLEGQMNTEAFF.

The J gene is TRBJ1-6, the V gene TRBV5-5; 8 bases match TRBD1. The CDR3 sequence is 17 residues long. With 3 bases clipped from V and 6 bases from J, the junction kept 11 bases outside the gene matches. In germline, CDR1 is SGHKS, CDR2 YYEKEE (reference sequence). The CDR3 is CASSSPGGNFPNSPLHF. CDR3 sequence (DNA): TGTGCCAGCAGCTCACCAGGGGGCAACTTTCCTAATTCACCCCTCCACTTT.

The CDR3 here is CATSDRASGRVNEQFF. In DNA, the CDR3 is TGTGCCACCAGTGATAGGGCGAGCGGGAGGGTTAATGAGCAGTTCTTC. This chain connects TRBV24-1 to TRBJ2-1; 10 nucleotides align to TRBD2. V was pared by 3 bases and J by 7 bases, with 8 bases of the junction left unmatched. The germline V gene encodes CDR1 KGHDR and CDR2 SFDVKD. This CDR3 spans 16 amino acids.

This chain uses TRBV11-2 with TRBJ2-7; D not certain. The CDR3 spans 13 residues. Trimming removed 5 bases at V and 2 bases at J, with 10 bases between. Germline CDR1 is SGHAT and CDR2 is FQNNGV. CDR3 DNA sequence: TGTGCCAGCAGCCAAGACAAGACCTACGAGCAGTACTTC. This translates into CASSQDKTYEQYF.

The chain joins TRBV19 to TRBJ2-3; 13 positions match TRBD2. In germline, CDR1 is LNHDA, CDR2 SQIVND (reference sequence). CDR3 size: 19 residues. V shed 0 bases, J shed 5 bases, and the junction held 11 bases outside the gene matches. CDR3 sequence reads: CASSIDTGTSGAYIDTQYF. The CDR3 bases are TGTGCCAGTAGTATAGATACCGGGACTAGCGGGGCGTACATAGATACGCAGTATTTT.

This clone was recorded only once. The V call is TRBV27, the J call TRBJ2-2; 9 bases fit TRBD1. V shed 9 bases and J 0 bases; nucleotides not matched to a gene: 5. The CDR3 consists of 15 residues. CDR1 is MNHEY, CDR2 SMNVEV, per germline (reference sequence). Here the CDR3 reads CASSDRGSNTGELFF. The CDR3, as DNA: TGTGCCAGTAGCGACAGGGGGTCGAACACCGGGGAGCTGTTTTTT.

The J gene is TRBJ1-1, the V gene TRBV29-1; 9 bases are a match to TRBD1. V lost 7 bases, J lost 6 bases, and 21 bases stayed unmatched. This CDR3 is 17 amino acids long. CDR1 and CDR2 (germline): SQVTM, ANQGSEA. The CDR3 sequence is CSAQGGTGSSLGAEAFF. In DNA, the CDR3 is TGCAGCGCCCAGGGGGGGACAGGGAGCTCCCTTGGCGCTGAAGCTTTCTTT.

The chain is built from TRBV28 and TRBJ2-6; no clear D. The CDR3 is 16 residues long. Germline CDR1 is MDHEN and CDR2 is SYDVKM. Between the trimmed V and J ends, which lost 4 bases and 2 bases, there was a span of 12 bases. This chain's CDR3 is CASSSSSGTGANVLTF. The CDR3 region has the DNA TGTGCCAGCAGTTCCAGTAGTGGGACTGGGGCCAACGTCCTGACTTTC.

The chain couples TRBV20-1 to TRBJ1-2; TRBD1 matches at 9 bases. V was pared by 4 bases and J by 1 base, with 4 bases of the junction left unmatched. The CDR3 loop spans 14 amino acids. Germline V gives CDR1 DFQATT, CDR2 SNEGSKA (reference sequence). The CDR3, as DNA: TGCAGTGCTATTGACAGGGGGGATAACTATGGCTACACCTTC. This gives the protein CSAIDRGDNYGYTF.

The rearrangement uses TRBV5-1 and TRBJ2-3; possibly TRBD2 for D (6 bases). Germline CDR1 is SGHRS and CDR2 is YFSETQ. V lost 3 bases and J 2 bases, leaving 13 bases between the germline ends. The CDR3 extends over 15 amino acids. The CDR3 region is CASSSGSRATDTQYF. For the CDR3, the DNA is TGCGCCAGCAGCTCCGGGAGTAGGGCCACAGATACGCAGTATTTT.

The V and J genes are TRBV11-3 and TRBJ1-1; tentatively, D is TRBD1 (6 bases). Germline V lookup: CDR1 SGHNT, CDR2 YENEEA. This CDR3 spans 14 amino acids. V lost 0 bases and J lost 4, with 9 bases in between. CDR3: CASSLEGRGTEAFF. The CDR3 DNA reads TGTGCCAGCAGCTTAGAGGGCAGGGGCACTGAAGCTTTCTTT.

This chain links TRBV11-2 with TRBJ1-2; 8 bases map to TRBD1. With V trimmed by 8 bases and J by 6 bases, 14 bases remained unmatched. This CDR3 region has 15 residues. Germline V gene lookup returns CDR1 SGHAT and CDR2 FQNNGV. The CDR3 here is CASRMVTRGLDGYTF. DNA of the CDR3: TGTGCCAGCCGAATGGTCACCAGGGGGCTGGATGGCTACACCTTC.

The V gene is TRBV28, the J gene TRBJ1-1, with D unclear. The CDR3 has 14 residues. Trimming took 2 bases from V and 3 from J, leaving 10 bases between them. Germline lookup yields CDR1 MDHEN and CDR2 SYDVKM. The DNA for the CDR3 is TGTGCCAGCAGTTTAATCGGCAGTTACACTGAAGCTTTCTTT. Protein: CASSLIGSYTEAFF. Variable domain in full (rest from reference TRBV28 and TRBJ1-1): DVKVTQSSRYLVKRTGEKVFLECVQDMDHENMFWYRQDPGLGLRLIYFSYDVKMKEKGDIPEGYSVSREKKERFSLILESASTNQTSMYLCASSLIGSYTEAFFGQGTRLTVV.

In this sample, this clone turned up a few times. The chain couples TRBV5-1 to TRBJ2-7, with D perhaps matching TRBD1 or TRBD2 (6 bases each). Germline assignment: CDR1 SGHRS and CDR2 YFSETQ. The CDR3 contains 13 residues. V shed 5 bases and J shed 7 bases, with 16 bases lying between them. CDR3 coding DNA: TGCGCCAGCAGTTCCATCGGGGGCGTGGAGCAGTACTTC. Translated: CASSSIGGVEQYF.

Only one count was recorded for this clone. V and J are TRBV7-2 and TRBJ1-3; D gene ambiguous. The CDR3 totals 16 residues. From germline, CDR1 is SGHTA and CDR2 FQGNSA. V lost 1 base and J 0 bases, leaving 10 bases between the germline ends. DNA of the CDR3: TGTGCCAGCAGCTTAGACTTCCTGATCTCTGGAAACACCATATATTTT. Protein sequence: CASSLDFLISGNTIYF.

For the CDR3, the DNA is TGTGCCAGTAGTACCGCCGGGACTAGCGGGATCCGGATAGCCGAGCAGTACTTC. It codes for CASSTAGTSGIRIAEQYF. The V and J genes are TRBV19 and TRBJ2-7; 13 nucleotides align to TRBD2. The germline CDR1 and CDR2 sequences are LNHDA and SQIVND (reference sequence). Trimming took 4 bases from V and 6 from J; bases not matched to a gene: 15. The CDR3 consists of 18 residues.

As concerns this clone: This same CDR3 is encoded by further DNA sequences in the sample. The V call is TRBV5-1, the J call TRBJ1-1; D unresolved. CDR3 length equals 13 residues. CDR1 and CDR2 from the germline V gene are SGHRS and YFSETQ. V was pared by 0 bases and J by 2 bases, with 5 bases between. CDR3 sequence: CASSLGVNTEAFF. DNA of the CDR3: TGCGCCAGCAGCTTGGGCGTCAACACTGAAGCTTTCTTT.

The chain is built from TRBV19 and TRBJ1-2; D ambiguous. V lost 6 bases and J lost 3, with 14 bases in between. CDR1 and CDR2 (germline): LNHDA, SQIVND (reference sequence). The CDR3 is 14 residues long. CDR3 amino acids: CASRVIQQDYGYTF. Here the CDR3 DNA reads TGTGCCAGTAGAGTCATACAGCAAGACTATGGCTACACCTTC. The variable domain in full, with the rest retrieved from reference TRBV19 and TRBJ1-2, is DGGITQSPKYLFRKEGQNVTLSCEQNLNHDAMYWYRQDPGQGLRLIYYSQIVNDFQKGDIAEGYSVSREKKESFPLTVTSAQKNPTAFYLCASRVIQQDYGYTFGSGTRLTVV.

The chain has TRBV7-9 and TRBJ2-1; 8 nucleotides match TRBD1. The junction had 1 base not matched to a gene; V was cut back by 0 bases and J by 0 bases. Germline V gene sequence: CDR1 SEHNR, CDR2 FQNEAQ (reference sequence). The CDR3 spans 16 residues. The CDR3 protein is CASSLAQGASYNEQFF. CDR3 DNA sequence: TGTGCCAGCAGCTTAGCGCAGGGGGCCTCCTACAATGAGCAGTTCTTC.

The gene calls are TRBV28 and TRBJ1-3, with D possibly TRBD1 on 5 matching bases. This CDR3 spans 16 amino acids. V lost 2 bases and J lost 1, with 12 bases in between. Germline V gene data show CDR1 as MDHEN and CDR2 as SYDVKM. CDR3 amino acids: CASSLLQGWSGNTIYF. Here the CDR3 DNA reads TGTGCCAGCAGTTTACTGCAGGGTTGGTCTGGAAACACCATATATTTT. The full variable domain, its missing parts supplied by reference TRBV28 and TRBJ1-3, is DVKVTQSSRYLVKRTGEKVFLECVQDMDHENMFWYRQDPGLGLRLIYFSYDVKMKEKGDIPEGYSVSREKKERFSLILESASTNQTSMYLCASSLLQGWSGNTIYFGEGSWLTVV.